The 21 T cell receptor beta chains below were found in one sample sequenced in a study of shared clonotypes between healthy human individuals. Measured with immunoSEQ multiplex PCR; TCRdb has only the in-frame clones, and not every one. The data show 2 million or so clones, roughly 95% seen once. Naive CD8 isolation took CD45RO-negative cells positively selected for CCR7 and excluded terminally differentiated effector memory CD45RA+ cells. Sequencing was done on a sample of naive CD8+ T cells sorted from blood. The receptors here all came from a man between 18 and 35 years old in good health.

The chain couples TRBV9 to TRBJ2-1; D might be TRBD2 (8 bases). The CDR3 loop spans 16 amino acids. Trimming cost V 7 bases and J 2 bases, with 19 bases left between them. From germline, CDR1 is SGDLS and CDR2 YYNGEE. For the CDR3, the DNA is TGTGCCAGCGGAGGTCCAGGGGGACTAGCCTACAATGAGCAGTTCTTC. Protein sequence: CASGGPGGLAYNEQFF. Together with reference TRBV9 and TRBJ2-1, the CDR3 gives the full variable domain: DSGVTQTPKHLITATGQRVTLRCSPRSGDLSVYWYQQSLDQGLQFLIQYYNGEERAKGNILERFSAQQFPDLHSELNLSSLELGDSALYFCASGGPGGLAYNEQFFGPGTRLTVL.

The J gene is TRBJ2-3, the V gene TRBV4-1; 10 bases map to TRBD2. Germline V gene sequence: CDR1 MGHRA, CDR2 YSYEKL. J lost 1 base, V lost 3 bases, and 4 bases had no gene match. The CDR3 is made up of 16 amino acids. DNA of the CDR3: TGCGCCAGCAGCCATTTCGGACTAGCGGGCACAGATACGCAGTATTTT. Translating it yields CASSHFGLAGTDTQYF.

V gene TRBV2 combines with J gene TRBJ1-5; D is ambiguous. The length of the CDR3 is 12 residues. Germline assignment: CDR1 SNHLY and CDR2 FYNNEI. Trimming took 6 bases from V and 4 from J, leaving 7 bases between them. CDR3: CASRDRNQPQHF. The CDR3 bases are TGTGCCAGCAGGGATAGAAATCAGCCCCAGCATTTT.

This clone turned up a few times. The chain combines TRBV6-5 with TRBJ2-3; perhaps TRBD2 as D (6 bases). Looked up from germline, CDR1 is MNHEY and CDR2 is SVGAGI. Trimming shortened V by 0 bases and J by 5 bases, and 12 bases separated the two germline ends. The CDR3 is made up of 15 amino acids. DNA of the CDR3: TGTGCCAGCAGTTACTCGGAACGGGGACTAGATACGCAGTATTTT. It translates to CASSYSERGLDTQYF.

This clone was detected only once. The rearrangement joins TRBV11-2 to TRBJ1-6, with 7 bases identical to TRBD1. This CDR3 is 14 amino acids long. Germline loops: CDR1 SGHAT, CDR2 FQNNGV. With 6 bases clipped from V and 10 bases from J, the junction kept 9 bases outside the gene matches. The CDR3 protein is CASRDDRVQSPLHF. The CDR3 bases are TGTGCCAGCAGGGACGACAGGGTCCAATCACCCCTCCACTTT.

The rearrangement joins TRBV4-1 to TRBJ2-7; TRBD1 might be the D (6 bases). Trimming removed 0 bases from V and 12 bases from J, with 15 bases in between. This CDR3 contains 13 residues. Germline CDR1 reads MGHRA; CDR2 reads YSYEKL. The CDR3 nucleotides read TGCGCCAGCAGCCAAGAGGGGAAGCAGGGGTGGTACTTC. This codes for CASSQEGKQGWYF.

The chain recombines TRBV29-1 with TRBJ1-4; D is unclear. The CDR3 totals 15 residues. Germline V gives CDR1 SQVTM, CDR2 ANQGSEA. The V end lost 5 bases, the J end lost 7 bases, and 20 bases lay between the germline ends. This chain's CDR3 is CSVPWIGENGEKLFF. CDR3 DNA sequence: TGCAGCGTTCCTTGGATTGGGGAGAACGGTGAAAAACTGTTTTTT.

The chain combines TRBV7-2 with TRBJ1-2; possible D gene TRBD1, 5 bases. The CDR3 covers 16 residues. V was trimmed by 5 bases and J by 3 bases, leaving 19 bases between them. Germline V lookup: CDR1 SGHTA, CDR2 FQGNSA. CDR3 loop: CASSPGPFSEYYGYTF. CDR3 DNA: TGTGCCAGCAGCCCGGGACCCTTCTCAGAGTACTATGGCTACACCTTC.

V gene TRBV19 combines with J gene TRBJ2-1; D unresolved. Deletions cut 6 bases from V and 0 bases from J, with 9 bases between. The germline V gene encodes CDR1 LNHDA and CDR2 SQIVND (reference sequence). This CDR3 has 14 amino acids. CDR3 sequence reads: CASSFRSSYNEQFF. CDR3 coding DNA: TGTGCCAGTAGCTTTCGGAGCTCCTACAATGAGCAGTTCTTC.

To note about this clone: Other DNA sequences within the sample encode an identical CDR3. J is TRBJ2-7 and V is TRBV5-1, with 8 nucleotides matching TRBD1. In germline, CDR1 is SGHRS, CDR2 YFSETQ. Trimming took 0 bases from V and 3 from J; bases not matched to a gene: 5. This CDR3 is built from 15 residues. This CDR3 reads CASSLEAGGYYEQYF. The CDR3 DNA reads as TGCGCCAGCAGCTTGGAGGCAGGGGGCTACTACGAGCAGTACTTC.

The gene calls are TRBV27 and TRBJ2-7; 8 nucleotides match TRBD1. The V and J ends lost 6 bases and 6 bases, in that order; junction bases with no gene match: 7. The CDR3 length is 13 residues. Germline loops: CDR1 MNHEY, CDR2 SMNVEV (reference sequence). CDR3 sequence (DNA): TGTGCCAGCAGGTGGACAGGGTCGCGCGAGCAGTACTTC. Its protein product is CASRWTGSREQYF.

This chain connects TRBV9 to TRBJ2-7; TRBD2 matches 10 bases. The V gene's germline CDR1 is SGDLS and CDR2 YYNGEE. The J segment lost 5 bases and the V segment lost 1 base, leaving 6 bases of the junction unmatched. The CDR3 loop spans 15 amino acids. The CDR3 sequence is CASSVLGTSDNEQYF. The CDR3 coding sequence is TGTGCCAGCAGCGTACTCGGGACTAGCGATAACGAGCAGTACTTC.

The V and J genes are TRBV30 and TRBJ2-7; D unresolved. Per germline, CDR1 GTSNPN and CDR2 SVGIG (reference sequence). Trimming shortened V by 0 bases and J by 3 bases, and 12 bases separated the two germline ends. The CDR3 loop spans 14 amino acids. CDR3 DNA sequence: TGTGCCTGGAGTGTACTGCCGGCCTACTACGAGCAGTACTTC. This translates into CAWSVLPAYYEQYF.

The table lists this clone with a count of one. The chain uses TRBV30 and TRBJ1-4, with D tentatively TRBD1 (6 bases). Germline V gives CDR1 GTSNPN, CDR2 SVGIG (reference sequence). The CDR3 covers 14 residues. Trimming cost V 0 bases and J 6 bases, with 11 bases left between them. CDR3 residues: CAWSVTGAHEKLFF. The DNA of the CDR3 is TGTGCCTGGAGTGTAACGGGGGCTCATGAAAAACTGTTTTTT.

The chain joins TRBV10-1 to TRBJ1-1; tentative D call: TRBD1 (6 bases). The CDR3 runs 15 residues. Germline V CDR1 and CDR2: WNHNN, SYGVQD (reference sequence). The V gene lost 6 bases and the J gene lost 1 base, with 15 bases spanning the gap. The CDR3 region is CASRPRTDPNTEAFF. Written as DNA, the CDR3 is TGCGCCAGCAGACCTCGGACAGACCCGAACACTGAAGCTTTCTTT.

The chain carries TRBV28 and TRBJ1-2; D might be TRBD1 (5 bases). Trimming shortened V by 3 bases and J by 3 bases, and 11 bases separated the two germline ends. Germline V gene data show CDR1 as MDHEN and CDR2 as SYDVKM. The CDR3 has 14 residues. The CDR3, as DNA: TGTGCCAGCAGTTTGTCACGGGGGTACTATGGCTACACCTTC. As protein: CASSLSRGYYGYTF.

The chain recombines TRBV13 with TRBJ1-1; maybe TRBD1 (5 bases). The V gene lost 6 bases and the J gene lost 0 bases, with 14 bases spanning the gap. CDR1 and CDR2 from the germline V gene are PRHDT and FYEKMQ (reference sequence). This CDR3 has 15 residues. The CDR3 bases are TGTGCCAGCAGATGGGAGAAGGGGATGAACACTGAAGCTTTCTTT. Translated: CASRWEKGMNTEAFF.

The chain employs TRBV5-1 and TRBJ2-1, with 8 bases matching TRBD1. Looked up from germline, CDR1 is SGHRS and CDR2 is YFSETQ. Germline trimming cut 4 bases from V and 0 bases from J; bases unmatched to any gene: 9. This CDR3 is built from 17 residues. The CDR3 DNA reads as TGCGCCAGCAGCCTCTTCGGGGGACAGGACTCCTACAATGAGCAGTTCTTC. It codes for CASSLFGGQDSYNEQFF.

The chain links TRBV11-2 to TRBJ2-7, with 7 positions matching TRBD2. The germline V gene has CDR1 SGHAT and CDR2 FQNNGV. V lost 1 base to trimming and J lost 4 bases; unmatched junction nucleotides: 10. The CDR3 covers 16 residues. CDR3 protein: CASSLVGLAEVYEQYF. DNA for the CDR3: TGTGCCAGCAGCTTAGTGGGCCTAGCGGAGGTTTACGAGCAGTACTTC. The entire variable domain, with the rest obtained from reference TRBV11-2 and TRBJ2-7, is as follows: EAGVAQSPRYKIIEKRQSVAFWCNPISGHATLYWYQQILGQGPKLLIQFQNNGVVDDSQLPKDRFSAERLKGVDSTLKIQPAKLEDSAVYLCASSLVGLAEVYEQYFGPGTRLTVT.

The rearrangement links TRBV28 to TRBJ2-2; no clear D gene. Germline V gene lookup returns CDR1 MDHEN and CDR2 SYDVKM. The germline V and J ends were trimmed by 6 bases and 4 bases, with 12 bases remaining between them. CDR3 length: 14 residues. Here the CDR3 DNA reads TGTGCCAGCAGCCTGCGGCCAAGCACCGGGGAGCTGTTTTTT. Translated: CASSLRPSTGELFF.

The chain has TRBV5-1 and TRBJ2-1; 10 bases are a match to TRBD2. The CDR3 has 15 amino acids. Germline loops: CDR1 SGHRS, CDR2 YFSETQ. J was trimmed by 8 bases and V by 0 bases; bases with no gene match: 5. The CDR3 spells CASSLATSGTYEQFF. The CDR3 DNA follows: TGCGCCAGCAGCTTGGCCACTAGCGGGACGTATGAGCAGTTCTTC.